A single T cell receptor beta chain is shown here with its context. Profiling relied on immunoSEQ multiplex PCR, and the TCRdb table lists in-frame clones only, not all of them. This repertoire shows 350,000 to 450,000 clones, around 90% found once; its top ten account for 0.95% to 1.5%. V was trimmed by 4 bases and J by 7 bases, leaving 9 bases between them. CDR3 length equals 12 residues. Looked up from germline, CDR1 is SGHDT and CDR2 is YYEEEE. The entry originates in a study of blood T cell repertoires in COVID-19. Study-level background: Material from acute and convalescent COVID-19 was sourced from the United States, Italy and Spain. PBMCs, B-cell-depleted T cells, or T cells were the source of the cDNA or gDNA that made up the material.

This chain joins TRBV5-6 and TRBJ1-5; unclear D gene. Sequenced input: peripheral blood. This sequence was found in a man in his forties or fifties with acute or convalescent COVID-19. CDR3: CASSAPYQPQHF. As DNA, the CDR3 is TGTGCCAGCAGCGCGCCATACCAGCCCCAGCATTTT.